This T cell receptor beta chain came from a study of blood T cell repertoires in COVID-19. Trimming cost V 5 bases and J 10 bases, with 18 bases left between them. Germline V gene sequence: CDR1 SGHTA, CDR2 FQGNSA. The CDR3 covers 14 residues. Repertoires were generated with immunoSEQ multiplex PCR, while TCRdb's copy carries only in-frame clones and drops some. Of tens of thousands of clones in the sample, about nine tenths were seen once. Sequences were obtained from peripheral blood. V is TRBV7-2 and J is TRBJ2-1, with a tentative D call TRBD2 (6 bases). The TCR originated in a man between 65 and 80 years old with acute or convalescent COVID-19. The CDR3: CASSQSQGLREQFF. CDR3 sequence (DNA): TGTGCCAGCAGCCAAAGTCAGGGACTGAGAGAGCAGTTCTTC. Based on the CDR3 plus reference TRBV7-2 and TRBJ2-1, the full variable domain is GAGVSQSPSNKVTEKGKDVELRCDPISGHTALYWYRQSLGQGLEFLIYFQGNSAPDKSGLPSDRFSAERTGGSVSTLTIQRTQQEDSAVYLCASSQSQGLREQFFGPGTRLTVL.